The clone carrying this TCR beta chain is medium-sized by share. Its antigen is unidentified. One entry per CDR3 protein results from TCRdb running MiXCR on the multiplex PCR reads. The sample includes around 2,000 distinct CDR3 sequences, roughly 1.1% of them seen just once. Cells sorted as Tregs were CD4+, CD25+ and CD127-/low. Study results and caveats: Tumor Treg TCRs overlapped most with tumor naive CD4+ cells. Tumor memory CD4+ T cell TCR gene usage was found to cluster with blood and lymph node memory CD4+ cells and with lymph node naive CD4+ cells.

The receptor comes from a female donor with breast cancer. The sequencing sample was made of tumor-infiltrating Tregs sorted from the breast tumor.

CDR3 nucleotides: TGTGCCAGCAGTCGGACTGAAACATATGGCTACACCTTC. Translating it yields CASSRTETYGYTF. The gene calls are TRBV12-3 or TRBV12-4 and TRBJ1-2; D gene unclear. The length of the CDR3 is 13 residues. Between the trimmed V and J ends, which lost 5 bases and 5 bases, there was a span of 12 bases.